The sequence of this TCR beta chain was determined in a study of T cells in Graves' hyperthyroidism and ophthalmopathy. The source material, RNA transcripts, was used to amplify TCR beta CDR3 regions. First-round RT-PCR with HTBI primers amplified the TCR CDR3 region. One entry per CDR3 protein results from TCRdb running MiXCR on the multiplex PCR reads. The sample yields about 700,000 distinct CDR3 sequences, less than 15% seen once. This clonotype came up many times. The CDR3 length is 13 residues. V was clipped by 3 bases and J by 4 bases, with 8 bases between them. The V gene's germline CDR1 is KGHSH and CDR2 LQKENI.

The receptor was isolated from a woman younger than 30 with Graves' hyperthyroidism. The sequenced sample was blood. The V and J genes are TRBV18 and TRBJ2-3; tentatively, D is TRBD1 (5 bases). Here the CDR3 DNA reads TGTGCCAGCTCACCGTCCAGGGCAGATACGCAGTATTTT. Its protein is CASSPSRADTQYF.